This TCR beta chain was observed in a study of technical replicates of blood from several donors. This table comes from immunoSEQ multiplex PCR, and its TCRdb copy is limited to in-frame clones, with some not included. The repertoire has tens of thousands of clones, 95% to 97% of them found once; the top ten carry approximately 0.2%. Per the germline V gene, CDR1 is GTSNPN and CDR2 is SVGIG (reference sequence). With 3 bases clipped from V and 2 bases from J, the junction kept 7 bases outside the gene matches. This CDR3 is built from 15 residues. The receptor was isolated from a human donor in good health. The sample taken for sequencing was T cells isolated from PBMCs. V usage is TRBV30 and J usage is TRBJ2-1; 7 bases line up with TRBD1. As DNA, the CDR3 is TGTGCCTGGAGGGGAACAGGGGAGCCCTACAATGAGCAGTTCTTC. This gives the protein CAWRGTGEPYNEQFF.